The clone carrying this TCR beta chain showed up just once. The entry originates in a study of blood T cell repertoires in COVID-19. Looking at the study overall: Acute-phase and convalescent COVID-19 samples originated in the United States, Italy and Spain.

Per the authors' pipeline: The assay estimated nucleated cells by amplifying reference gene primers. Profiled with immunoSEQ multiplex PCR; TCRdb holds only in-frame clones, not every one. V, J and clone size were drawn from that table, and D and trimming were deduced from the DNA. The table has 300,000 or so clones, around 86% seen once. This CDR3 has 12 amino acids. Trimming removed 2 bases at V and 4 bases at J, with 3 bases between. The germline V gene encodes CDR1 SGHAT and CDR2 FQNNGV. Sequencing used peripheral blood. This rearrangement joins TRBV11-2 to TRBJ1-3; D uncertain. This TCR derives from a man aged 45-65 years with active or convalescent COVID-19. The CDR3 nucleotides read TGTGCCAGCAGCTTATCAGGAAACACCATATATTTT. Translation: CASSLSGNTIYF.